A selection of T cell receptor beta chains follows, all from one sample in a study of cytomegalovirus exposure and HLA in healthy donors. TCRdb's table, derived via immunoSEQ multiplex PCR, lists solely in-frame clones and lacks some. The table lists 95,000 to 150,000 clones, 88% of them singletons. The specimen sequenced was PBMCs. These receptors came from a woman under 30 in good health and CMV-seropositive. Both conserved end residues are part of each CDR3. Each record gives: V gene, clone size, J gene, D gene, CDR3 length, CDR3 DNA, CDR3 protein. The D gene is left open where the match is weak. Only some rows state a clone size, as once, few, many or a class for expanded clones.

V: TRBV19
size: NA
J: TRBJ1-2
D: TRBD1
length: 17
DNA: TGTGCCAGTAGTGCCGGACAGGGGTCTGGGTTTGGCTATGGCTACACCTTC
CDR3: CASSAGQGSGFGYGYTF

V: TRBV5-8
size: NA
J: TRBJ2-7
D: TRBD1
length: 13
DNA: TGTGCCAGCAGCAGGGGACAGATCTACGAGCAGTACTTC
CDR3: CASSRGQIYEQYF

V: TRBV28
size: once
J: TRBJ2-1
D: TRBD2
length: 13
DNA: TGTGCCAGCAGTGGGACTACCGACAATGAGCAGTTCTTC
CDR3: CASSGTTDNEQFF

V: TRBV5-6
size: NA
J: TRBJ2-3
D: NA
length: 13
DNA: TGTGCCAGCAGCTCGGGGGTACTAGCTACGCAGTATTTT
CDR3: CASSSGVLATQYF

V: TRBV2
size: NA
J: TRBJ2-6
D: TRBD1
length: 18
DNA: TGTGCCAGCAGTGACCCCTGGGACAGGGAACCTGGGGCCAACGTCCTGACTTTC
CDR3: CASSDPWDREPGANVLTF

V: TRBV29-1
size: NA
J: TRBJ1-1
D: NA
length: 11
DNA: TGCAGCGACAGGGTGAACACTGAAGCTTTCTTT
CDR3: CSDRVNTEAFF

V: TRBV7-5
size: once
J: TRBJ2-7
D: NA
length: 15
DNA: TGTGCCAGAAGCTGCCATCCTAGTCGTCTGGACGAGCAGTACTTC
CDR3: CARSCHPSRLDEQYF

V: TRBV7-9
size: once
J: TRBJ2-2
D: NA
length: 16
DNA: TGTGCCAGCAGCTTCCGAGGGCGAAATTACACCGGGGAGCTGTTTTTT
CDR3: CASSFRGRNYTGELFF

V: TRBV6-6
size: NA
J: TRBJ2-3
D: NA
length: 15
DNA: TGTGCCAGCATCCTCCGGGACTTTAGCACAGATACGCAGTATTTT
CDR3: CASILRDFSTDTQYF

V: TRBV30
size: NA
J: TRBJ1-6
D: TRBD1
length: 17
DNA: TGTGCCTGGACGAGGGACAGGGGACTAAATTATAATTCACCCCTCCACTTT
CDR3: CAWTRDRGLNYNSPLHF

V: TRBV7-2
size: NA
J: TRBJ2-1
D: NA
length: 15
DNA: TGTGCCAGCAGCCGCGGACTATACTCCTACAATGAGCAGTTCTTC
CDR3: CASSRGLYSYNEQFF

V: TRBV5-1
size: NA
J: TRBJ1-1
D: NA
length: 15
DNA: TGCGCCAGCAGCGCGGGGGCCTGGGGTTTCACTGAAGCTTTCTTT
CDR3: CASSAGAWGFTEAFF

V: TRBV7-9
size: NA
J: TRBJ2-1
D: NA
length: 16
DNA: TGTGCCAGCAGCTTAGAGACTAGGAGCTCCTACAATGAGCAGTTCTTC
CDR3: CASSLETRSSYNEQFF

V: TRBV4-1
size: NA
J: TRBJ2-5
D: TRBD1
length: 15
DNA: TGCGCCAGCAGCCGAAGGGGACAGTTTCAAGAGACCCAGTACTTC
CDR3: CASSRRGQFQETQYF

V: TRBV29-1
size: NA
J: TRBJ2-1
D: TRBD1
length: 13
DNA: TGCAGCGTGCGACAGGGGGATTTCAATGAGCAGTTCTTC
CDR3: CSVRQGDFNEQFF

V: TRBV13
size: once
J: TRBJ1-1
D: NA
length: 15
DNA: TGTGCCAGCAGCTCGCCGACAGCTATGAACACTGAAGCTTTCTTT
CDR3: CASSSPTAMNTEAFF

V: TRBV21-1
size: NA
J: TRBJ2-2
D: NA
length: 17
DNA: TGTGCCAGCAGCAAAGTAAGGGCGGGAGGGGGCACCGGGGAGCTGTTTTTT
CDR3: CASSKVRAGGGTGELFF

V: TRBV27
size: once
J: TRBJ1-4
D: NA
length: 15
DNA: TGTGCCAGCATGCCTTCGCTCGGCGGTGGTGAAAAACTGTTTTTT
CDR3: CASMPSLGGGEKLFF

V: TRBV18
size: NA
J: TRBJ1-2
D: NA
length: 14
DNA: TGTGCCAGCTCACCCCGGGACACTAACTATGGCTACACCTTC
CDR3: CASSPRDTNYGYTF

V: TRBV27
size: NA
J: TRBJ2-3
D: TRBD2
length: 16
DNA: TGTGCCAGCAGTCTCCGACTAGCGGAAGAGCCAGATACGCAGTATTTT
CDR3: CASSLRLAEEPDTQYF

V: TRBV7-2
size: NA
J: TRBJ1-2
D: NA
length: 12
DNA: TGTGCCAGCAGCTTAGGACAGGCTGGCTACACCTTC
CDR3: CASSLGQAGYTF

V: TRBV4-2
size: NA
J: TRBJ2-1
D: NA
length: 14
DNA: TGTGCCAGCAGCCAAGAACTAGATTACAATGAGCAGTTCTTC
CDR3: CASSQELDYNEQFF

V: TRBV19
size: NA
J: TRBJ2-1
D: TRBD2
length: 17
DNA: TGTGCCAGTAGTATAGGCGGGACTAGCGGGAGGCCGGGTGAGCAGTTCTTC
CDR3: CASSIGGTSGRPGEQFF

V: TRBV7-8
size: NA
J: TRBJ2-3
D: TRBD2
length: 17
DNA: TGTGCCAGCAGCCCCAGAGGGACTAGCGGCAGCACAGATACGCAGTATTTT
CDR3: CASSPRGTSGSTDTQYF

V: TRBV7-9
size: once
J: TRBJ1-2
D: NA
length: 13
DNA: TGTGCCAGCAGCTCGGACATACTCTATGGCTACACCTTC
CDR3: CASSSDILYGYTF

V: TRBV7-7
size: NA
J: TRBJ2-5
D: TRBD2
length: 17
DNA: TGTGCTAGCAGCTTATTAGGGACTAGCGGTAGAAAAGAGACCCAGTACTTC
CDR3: CASSLLGTSGRKETQYF

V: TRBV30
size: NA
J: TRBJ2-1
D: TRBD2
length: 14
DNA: TGTGCCTGGAGTGGGGCTAGCGGATACAATGAGCAGTTCTTC
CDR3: CAWSGASGYNEQFF

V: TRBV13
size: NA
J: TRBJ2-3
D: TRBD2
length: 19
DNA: TGTGCCAGCAGCTCGGGACTAGCGGGAGGGCCACTTAGCACAGATACGCAGTATTTT
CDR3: CASSSGLAGGPLSTDTQYF

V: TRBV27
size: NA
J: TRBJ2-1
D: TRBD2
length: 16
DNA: TGTGCCAGCAGTTCCGGGGTTAGCGGGAGCTACAATGAGCAGTTCTTC
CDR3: CASSSGVSGSYNEQFF

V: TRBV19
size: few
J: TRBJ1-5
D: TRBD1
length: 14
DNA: TGTGCCAGTAGTGCCACAGGGGGCAATCAGCCCCAGCATTTT
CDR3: CASSATGGNQPQHF